This is a list of T cell receptor beta chains from one sample in a study of PD-L1 blockade in urothelial cancer. Only in-frame clones appear in the TCRdb table, and some are missing; sequencing was by immunoSEQ multiplex PCR. The sample shows around 120,000 clones, 75% to 90% of them seen only once. The source was PBMCs, collected around atezolizumab (anti-PD-L1) treatment. Receptor source: a man aged 55-75 years with urothelial cancer. CDR3s include the opening cysteine and the closing phenylalanine or tryptophan. A D gene is named only where the DNA matches it firmly. For some rows the clone size is stated as once, few or many, or as a class when expanded; others skip it.

V	J	D	size	DNA	CDR3
TRBV6-1	TRBJ1-2	TRBD1	NA	TGTGCCAGCAGTGGACAGGGGGCATACTATGGCTACACCTTC	CASSGQGAYYGYTF
TRBV9	TRBJ2-1	TRBD2	once	TGTGCCAGCAGCGTACTAGCGGGAGGAGATAATGAGCAGTTCTTC	CASSVLAGGDNEQFF
TRBV6-1	TRBJ1-1	NA	once	TGTGCCAGCAGTGCGACTTTCGCGAACACTGAAGCTTTCTTT	CASSATFANTEAFF
TRBV2	TRBJ2-7	TRBD1	few	TGTGCCAGCAGCGAGGGGGCTCTTACCTACGAGCAGTACTTC	CASSEGALTYEQYF
TRBV10-3	TRBJ1-2	TRBD1	NA	TGTGCCATCAGTGAGTCCGGGACAGGGTATGGCTACACCTTC	CAISESGTGYGYTF
TRBV2	TRBJ1-5	NA	NA	TGTGCCAGCAGTGAAGCGCCGAGACAGCTAGATCAGCCCCAGCATTTT	CASSEAPRQLDQPQHF
TRBV6-5	TRBJ2-6	NA	NA	TGTGCCAGCGGCTCAGGGCCTGGGGCCAACGTCCTGACTTTC	CASGSGPGANVLTF
TRBV11-1	TRBJ2-2	TRBD2	few	TGTGCCAGCAGTTCCCTAGCGGGAGCCACCGGGGAGCTGTTTTTT	CASSSLAGATGELFF
TRBV25-1	TRBJ2-6	NA	NA	TGTGCCAGCAGTGAATTCACTGGGGCCAACGTCCTGACTTTC	CASSEFTGANVLTF
TRBV7-9	TRBJ2-7	TRBD1	NA	TGTGCCAGCAGCTTTCTAGGACAGGGGAATAACGAGCAGTACTTC	CASSFLGQGNNEQYF
TRBV11-2	TRBJ2-7	TRBD1	NA	TGTGCCAGCAGCTCGCAGACAGGGCCCTACGAGCAGTACTTC	CASSSQTGPYEQYF
TRBV15	TRBJ2-1	NA	few	TGTGCCACCAGCAGAAGCTCAGGGGCCCGGTTTGAGAATGAGCAGTTCTTC	CATSRSSGARFENEQFF
TRBV5-4	TRBJ2-5	TRBD1	NA	TGTGCCAGCAGCAGGGCTACAGGGGGCGGGGAGACCCAGTACTTC	CASSRATGGGETQYF